This T cell receptor beta chain stems from a study of identical twins. Study-wide results and caveats: In drawing conclusions, the study used cross-sectional statistical analysis and did not follow the same donors. Memory repertoires lacked the insertion deficit that abundant cord blood beta clonotypes showed.

The donors were all healthy and Caucasian. Between the trimmed V and J ends, which lost 4 bases and 4 bases, there was a span of 12 bases. Germline lookup yields CDR1 SGHRS and CDR2 YFSETQ. CDR3 length: 14 amino acids. The authors used template switching to add a universal primer site and gave cDNA unique molecular identifiers. TCRdb re-called the 5' RACE reads through MiXCR, storing one row per CDR3 protein. The repertoire consists of around 1.7 million distinct CDR3 sequences, with 25% to 35% occurring once and the leading ten covering roughly 0.3%. This clonotype was seen a few times. Its specificity is unknown.

The chain combines TRBV5-1 with TRBJ2-1; D not resolved. What was sequenced was cord blood. This TCR was sampled from a newborn girl in good health. The CDR3 protein is CASSLSALYNEQFF. In DNA form, the CDR3 reads TGCGCCAGCAGCCTCAGCGCGTTATACAATGAGCAGTTCTTC.